One and the same sample provided the 9 T cell receptor beta chains below, sequenced in a study of cytomegalovirus exposure and HLA in healthy donors (dated by TCRdb to about 2017). Libraries were built with the immunoSEQ multiplex PCR assay. A mixture of 60 forward primers for TCR Vbeta segments and 13 reverse primers for TCR Jbeta segments was used in the multiplex PCR. In its TCRdb copy, this immuneACCESS table keeps in-frame sequences only and misses some clones. Where compared with another copy, unresolved V genes explain less than half of these, and the others have no known cause. The sample profile shows roughly 130,000 clones; about 73% of them were found once. Of the sample, under 6.5% is held by the ten largest clones. The sample taken for sequencing was PBMCs. The source of these receptors is a woman in her fifties or sixties in good health and CMV-seropositive.

This chain links TRBV6-6 with TRBJ1-1, with TRBD1 as a possible D gene (5 bases). The V gene lost 4 bases and the J gene lost 4 bases, with 10 bases spanning the gap. This CDR3 has 13 residues. Germline CDR1 MNHNY, CDR2 SVGAGI (reference sequence). CDR3 residues: CASSFPGGTEAFF. The CDR3 DNA is TGTGCCAGCAGTTTCCCGGGGGGCACTGAAGCTTTCTTT.

This clone was detected a few times. V and J are TRBV30 and TRBJ2-3, with 10 bases matching TRBD2. In germline, CDR1 is GTSNPN, CDR2 SVGIG (reference sequence). Trimming removed 2 bases from V and 4 bases from J; junction bases left unmatched: 6. This CDR3 has 15 residues. The chain's CDR3 is CAWSSASGGSDTQYF. CDR3 sequence (DNA): TGTGCCTGGAGTTCGGCTAGCGGGGGCTCAGATACGCAGTATTTT.

This chain joins TRBV18 and TRBJ2-7; TRBD1 is a possible D gene (5 bases). This CDR3 region has 15 residues. V lost 4 bases to trimming and J lost 4 bases, with 17 bases between them. Germline V gene lookup returns CDR1 KGHSH and CDR2 LQKENI. For the CDR3, the DNA is TGTGCCAGCTCACTAGGGGCCAGACGAGTTTACGAGCAGTACTTC. Amino acids: CASSLGARRVYEQYF.

This clone turned up a few times. This rearrangement joins TRBV5-4 to TRBJ2-7, with D perhaps matching TRBD2 (6 bases). V was shortened by 5 bases and J by 0 bases, with 9 bases between the two germline ends. Germline V gene data show CDR1 as SGHNT and CDR2 as YYREEE (reference sequence). This CDR3 is 13 amino acids long. The CDR3 loop reads CASRDGSSYEQYF. The DNA of the CDR3 is TGTGCCAGCAGGGACGGGAGCTCCTACGAGCAGTACTTC.

The chain links TRBV7-8 to TRBJ1-2; 8 bases align to TRBD1. The CDR3 is made up of 12 amino acids. From germline, CDR1 is SGHVS and CDR2 FQNEAQ. DNA for the CDR3: TGTGGCTCCTCCCAGGGGGCAAATGGCTACACCTTC. Translation gives CGSSQGANGYTF. Together with reference TRBV7-8 and TRBJ1-2, the CDR3 gives the full variable domain: GAGVSQSPRYKVAKRGQDVALRCDPISGHVSLFWYQQALGQGPEFLTYFQNEAQLDKSGLPSDRFFAERPEGSVSTLKIQRTQQEDSAVYLCGSSQGANGYTFGSGTRLTVV.

J is TRBJ2-5 and V is TRBV5-1; D is perhaps TRBD2 (6 bases). V was pared by 4 bases and J by 3 bases, with 19 bases between. This CDR3 has 16 residues. Germline V gene lookup returns CDR1 SGHRS and CDR2 YFSETQ. CDR3 amino acids: CASSPGRTRGKETQYF. CDR3 in DNA: TGCGCCAGCAGCCCCGGCCGGACGCGGGGAAAAGAGACCCAGTACTTC.

This rearrangement joins TRBV7-9 to TRBJ1-4; D is possibly TRBD1 (6 bases). The length of the CDR3 is 15 residues. Germline V lookup: CDR1 SEHNR, CDR2 FQNEAQ (reference sequence). V was cut by 4 bases and J by 6 bases, with 15 bases left in between. The CDR3 loop is CASSSGVGADEKLFF. CDR3 sequence (DNA): TGTGCCAGCAGCTCCGGGGTGGGGGCGGATGAAAAACTGTTTTTT.

This chain connects TRBV2 to TRBJ2-5; 7 bases align to TRBD1. Germline V CDR1 and CDR2: SNHLY, FYNNEI. The ends lost 8 bases at V and 5 bases at J; junction bases unmatched: 11. This CDR3 comprises 14 residues. The CDR3 here is CASEIQGLGETQYF. DNA of the CDR3: TGTGCCAGCGAGATACAGGGGTTGGGGGAGACCCAGTACTTC.

The chain employs TRBV6-5 and TRBJ2-7, with 9 bases fitting TRBD1. This CDR3 spans 16 amino acids. J gave up 2 bases and V 4 bases, and 9 bases lay outside the gene matches. CDR1 is MNHEY and CDR2 is SVGAGI in the germline V gene. CDR3 residues: CASSSPATGGAYEQYF. The CDR3 DNA is TGTGCCAGCAGTTCCCCCGCGACAGGGGGTGCCTACGAGCAGTACTTC.